A single sample is the source of the 14 T cell receptor beta chains below, sequenced in a study of blood T cells in healthy people across ages. For the second PCR, which ran for 7 to 11 cycles, a sample-barcoded 5' primer and a J-beta primer mix were used. TCRdb re-derived calls from the 5' RACE reads in MiXCR, one entry per CDR3 protein. The sample lists roughly 800,000 distinct CDR3 sequences; 55% to 70% were seen once. Input material: blood. All receptors derive from a man under 40 in good health.

This clonotype was seen a few times. The V and J genes are TRBV29-1 and TRBJ2-5; maybe TRBD2 (6 bases). The V gene lost 7 bases and the J gene lost 0 bases, with 12 bases spanning the gap. CDR1 SQVTM and CDR2 ANQGSEA come from the germline V gene. The CDR3 consists of 13 residues. Here the CDR3 reads CSEKRVYQETQYF. For the CDR3, the DNA is TGCAGCGAGAAGCGGGTGTACCAAGAGACCCAGTACTTC.

CDR3 region: CASSWGHTDTQYF. In nucleotides, the CDR3 is TGTGCCAGCAGCTGGGGTCACACAGATACGCAGTATTTT. V and J are TRBV7-2 and TRBJ2-3; D gene ambiguous. The CDR3 is 13 residues long. The germline gives CDR1 SGHTA, CDR2 FQGNSA. Trimming removed 4 bases from V and 2 bases from J, with 7 bases in between.

The rearrangement joins TRBV11-2 to TRBJ2-7; no reliable D call. The CDR3 covers 14 residues. Trimming left V 6 bases short and J 4 bases short, with 16 bases between. Germline CDR1 SGHAT, CDR2 FQNNGV. CDR3 region: CASRRNSPDYEQYF. In DNA form, the CDR3 reads TGTGCCAGCAGGAGGAACAGCCCAGATTACGAGCAGTACTTC.

The chain combines TRBV20-1 with TRBJ2-7, with no clear D. CDR3 length equals 12 residues. CDR1 and CDR2 (germline): DFQATT, SNEGSKA (reference sequence). Trimming left V 6 bases short and J 2 bases short, with 11 bases between. CDR3: CSAYRLTYEQYF. DNA for the CDR3: TGCAGTGCGTACCGCCTAACCTACGAGCAGTACTTC.

This clonotype was seen once. A much larger clone lies a single base off, so this may be a read error. The genes are TRBV10-3 and TRBJ2-1; possibly TRBD2 for D (5 bases). Germline CDR1 ENHRY, CDR2 SYGVKD. The CDR3 is made up of 13 amino acids. CDR3 DNA: TGTGCCATCGTAAGGAGTGGGAGTAATGGGCAGTTCTTC. Translation gives CAIVRSGSNGQFF.

This chain uses TRBV28 with TRBJ2-1, with 12 bases lining up with TRBD2. Germline V lookup: CDR1 MDHEN, CDR2 SYDVKM. This CDR3 spans 16 amino acids. Trimming cost V 1 base and J 10 bases; bases outside gene matches: 8. This chain's CDR3 is CASSLFLAGGPREQFF. In DNA form, the CDR3 reads TGTGCCAGCAGTTTATTCCTAGCGGGAGGGCCGAGGGAGCAGTTCTTC.

The chain is built from TRBV7-9 and TRBJ2-1; possible D gene TRBD2, 6 bases. Germline values: CDR1 SEHNR, CDR2 FQNEAQ (reference sequence). This CDR3 has 15 amino acids. V was shortened by 6 bases and J by 7 bases, with 19 bases between the two germline ends. CDR3 in DNA: TGTGCCAGCAGTCCCTTCAGGACTAACCGTAATGAGCAGTTCTTC. Translating it yields CASSPFRTNRNEQFF.

This clonotype was found many times. The V gene is TRBV20-1, the J gene TRBJ1-2; 11 bases are shared with TRBD1. This CDR3 is built from 15 residues. V lost 6 bases to trimming and J lost 4 bases; unmatched junction nucleotides: 10. Germline-derived CDR1 and CDR2 are DFQATT and SNEGSKA (reference sequence). As DNA, the CDR3 is TGCAGTGCGAATCCCGGGACAGGGGGTTTCTATGGCTACACCTTC. It is translated as CSANPGTGGFYGYTF.

The chain links TRBV6-5 to TRBJ2-5, with D maybe TRBD2 (5 bases). In germline, CDR1 is MNHEY, CDR2 SVGAGI. CDR3 size: 11 residues. V was clipped by 6 bases and J by 11 bases, with 13 bases between them. CDR3 DNA: TGTGCCAGCAGCTATGGGAGTGAGCAGTACTTC. As protein: CASSYGSEQYF.

The chain employs TRBV7-9 and TRBJ1-1; no reliable D call. Per germline, CDR1 SEHNR and CDR2 FQNEAQ (reference sequence). The CDR3 spans 15 residues. Trimming left V 3 bases short and J 0 bases short, with 11 bases between. This CDR3 is CASSLPAGLNTEAFF. CDR3 in DNA: TGTGCCAGCAGCTTGCCGGCAGGCCTGAACACTGAAGCTTTCTTT. The full variable domain, with the rest looked up from reference TRBV7-9 and TRBJ1-1, is DTGVSQNPRHKITKRGQNVTFRCDPISEHNRLYWYRQTLGQGPEFLTYFQNEAQLEKSRLLSDRFSAERPKGSFSTLEIQRTEQGDSAMYLCASSLPAGLNTEAFFGQGTRLTVV.

In this sample, this clonotype turned up many times. The chain couples TRBV20-1 to TRBJ2-7; TRBD2 agrees at 9 bases. This CDR3 has 13 residues. V shed 3 bases, J shed 7 bases, and the junction held 7 bases outside the gene matches. Per germline, CDR1 DFQATT and CDR2 SNEGSKA (reference sequence). The CDR3 bases are TGCAGTGCTAGGGCTAGCGGGGCGGGGGAGCAGTACTTC. Its translation: CSARASGAGEQYF.

The V call is TRBV29-1, the J call TRBJ2-7, with a weak D call TRBD1 (5 bases). CDR3 length equals 14 residues. V lost 3 bases to trimming and J lost 0 bases, with 12 bases between them. CDR1 is SQVTM and CDR2 is ANQGSEA in the germline V gene. The CDR3 loop reads CSVEVGLSSYEQYF. CDR3 DNA: TGCAGCGTTGAGGTGGGGCTTAGCTCCTACGAGCAGTACTTC.

This chain uses TRBV28 with TRBJ1-1; D gene ambiguous. V was clipped by 4 bases and J by 4 bases, with 22 bases between them. CDR1 and CDR2 from the germline V gene are MDHEN and SYDVKM. This CDR3 has 17 amino acids. CDR3 coding DNA: TGTGCCAGCAGTTCTCAGGAGGAGGTCCAAGTGATCACTGAAGCTTTCTTT. Translated, it gives CASSSQEEVQVITEAFF. Combining the CDR3 with reference TRBV28 and TRBJ1-1 gives the whole variable domain DVKVTQSSRYLVKRTGEKVFLECVQDMDHENMFWYRQDPGLGLRLIYFSYDVKMKEKGDIPEGYSVSREKKERFSLILESASTNQTSMYLCASSSQEEVQVITEAFFGQGTRLTVV.

This chain joins TRBV6-5 and TRBJ1-6; no reliable D call. The CDR3 is made up of 13 amino acids. Trimming shortened V by 8 bases and J by 7 bases, and 12 bases separated the two germline ends. Germline lookup yields CDR1 MNHEY and CDR2 SVGAGI. CDR3 nucleotide sequence: TGTGCCAGCGGGATCGAGGGAAATTCACCCCTCCACTTT. Its translation is CASGIEGNSPLHF.